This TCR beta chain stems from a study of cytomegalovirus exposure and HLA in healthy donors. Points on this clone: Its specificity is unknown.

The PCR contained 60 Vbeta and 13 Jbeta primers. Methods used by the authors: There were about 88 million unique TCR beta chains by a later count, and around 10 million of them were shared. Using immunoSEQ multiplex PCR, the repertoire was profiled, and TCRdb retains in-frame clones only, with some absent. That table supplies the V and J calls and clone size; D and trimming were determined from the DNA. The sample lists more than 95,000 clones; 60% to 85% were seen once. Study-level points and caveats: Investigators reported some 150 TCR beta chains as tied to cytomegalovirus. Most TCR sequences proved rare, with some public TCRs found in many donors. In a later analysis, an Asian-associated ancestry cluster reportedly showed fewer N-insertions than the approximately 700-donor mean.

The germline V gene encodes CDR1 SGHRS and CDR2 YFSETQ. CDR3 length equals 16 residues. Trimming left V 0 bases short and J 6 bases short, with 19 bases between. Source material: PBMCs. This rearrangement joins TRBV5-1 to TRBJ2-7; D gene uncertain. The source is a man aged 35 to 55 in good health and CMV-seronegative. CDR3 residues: CASSLGHQAPAGEQYF. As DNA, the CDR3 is TGCGCCAGCAGCTTGGGCCATCAGGCGCCCGCTGGCGAGCAGTACTTC.